Given below is one T cell receptor beta chain in context. Its specificity is not known. The entry originates in a study of T cell responses to AZD1222 COVID-19 vaccine. This table comes from immunoSEQ multiplex PCR, and its TCRdb copy is limited to in-frame clones, with some not included. Of 120,000 or so clones in the sample, roughly 87% are singletons; the top ten hold roughly 1.1%. Whole-study findings and limits: The CD4 TCRs associated with vaccination extended across spike and predominated at 160-218 and 743-854. Donors skewed white British and female; clonal diversity was possibly underestimated. Seropositive AZD1222 recipients at baseline numbered only five or six.

The sequencing used peripheral blood, collected on day 0 of AZD1222 vaccination. This TCR came from an adult in good health.

In DNA form, the CDR3 reads TGTGCCAGCAGCGTAGTGGGGTTTACAGCGGGGGGGAACATGAATACGCAGTATTTT. Encoded protein: CASSVVGFTAGGNMNTQYF. The chain carries TRBV9 and TRBJ2-3; 10 bases map to TRBD2. With V trimmed by 0 bases and J by 7 bases, 17 bases remained unmatched. This CDR3 is 19 amino acids long. Germline V lookup: CDR1 SGDLS, CDR2 YYNGEE.